This T cell receptor (beta chain) stems from a study of cytomegalovirus exposure and HLA in healthy donors. CDR3 length equals 15 residues. Unmatched junction bases numbered 9, after V lost 7 bases and J lost 5 bases. Germline-derived CDR1 and CDR2 are LNHDA and SQIVND (reference sequence). It was with 60 Vbeta and 13 Jbeta primers that the PCR ran. Sequencing was performed with immunoSEQ multiplex PCR; in TCRdb, only in-frame clones are kept and a portion is missing. This listing includes around 140,000 clones. The sequenced sample consisted of PBMCs. The chain is built from TRBV19 and TRBJ2-2; TRBD1 aligns across 8 bases. The source is a male donor in good health and CMV-seronegative. This chain's CDR3 is CASIPGQEITGELFF. In DNA form, the CDR3 reads TGTGCCAGTATCCCGGGACAGGAGATTACCGGGGAGCTGTTTTTT.